The 14 T cell receptor beta chains given below trace back to one sample, sequenced in a study of blood T cell repertoires in COVID-19. Profiled with immunoSEQ multiplex PCR; TCRdb holds only in-frame clones, not every one. The sample gives around 230,000 clones, approximately 82% of which show up once; 15% is in the top ten. Material for sequencing was PBMCs or T cells enriched from blood (not recorded which). The receptors stem from a man aged 40-50 years who had recovered from COVID-19.

The CDR3 region is CASSQSRDTEAFF. For the CDR3, the DNA is TGTGCCAGCAGCCAAAGCAGGGACACTGAAGCTTTCTTT. The V call is TRBV14, the J call TRBJ1-1, with TRBD1 as a possible D gene (5 bases). The CDR3 contains 13 residues. Trimming took 2 bases from V and 3 from J, leaving 7 bases between them. CDR1 is SGHDN, CDR2 FVKESK, per germline. Together with reference TRBV14 and TRBJ1-1, the CDR3 gives the full variable domain: EAGVTQFPSHSVIEKGQTVTLRCDPISGHDNLYWYRRVMGKEIKFLLHFVKESKQDESGMPNNRFLAERTGGTYSTLKVQPAELEDSGVYFCASSQSRDTEAFFGQGTRLTVV.

The V and J genes are TRBV11-2 and TRBJ1-2; no definite D call. The CDR3 consists of 13 residues. Germline loops: CDR1 SGHAT, CDR2 FQNNGV. Trimming pared 1 base from V and 2 bases from J, leaving 5 bases between. This CDR3 is CASSLGGNYGYTF. The CDR3 DNA reads TGTGCCAGCAGCTTAGGAGGAAACTATGGCTACACCTTC. Combining the CDR3 with reference TRBV11-2 and TRBJ1-2 gives the whole variable domain EAGVAQSPRYKIIEKRQSVAFWCNPISGHATLYWYQQILGQGPKLLIQFQNNGVVDDSQLPKDRFSAERLKGVDSTLKIQPAKLEDSAVYLCASSLGGNYGYTFGSGTRLTVV.

The V and J genes are TRBV3-1 (or the pseudogene TRBV3-2) and TRBJ1-6, with TRBD1 as a possible D gene (5 bases). V shed 1 base and J shed 7 bases, with 17 bases lying between them. The germline CDR1 and CDR2 sequences are LGHDT and YNNKEL (reference sequence). This CDR3 has 17 amino acids. CDR3 protein: CASSQAKPQGLNSPLHF. CDR3 DNA: TGTGCCAGCAGCCAAGCCAAACCTCAGGGATTAAATTCACCCCTCCACTTT.

The chain joins TRBV30 to TRBJ2-7; 7 bases fit TRBD1. The V and J ends lost 8 bases and 5 bases, in that order; junction bases with no gene match: 6. This CDR3 is built from 11 residues. From germline, CDR1 is GTSNPN and CDR2 SVGIG (reference sequence). In nucleotides, the CDR3 is TGTGCCCAGGGACAGTCCAACGAGCAGTACTTC. Amino acid sequence: CAQGQSNEQYF.

The rearrangement uses TRBV5-1 and TRBJ2-6; perhaps TRBD1 as D (5 bases). Between the trimmed V and J ends, which lost 6 bases and 0 bases, there was a span of 7 bases. Per the germline V gene, CDR1 is SGHRS and CDR2 is YFSETQ. This CDR3 comprises 14 residues. The CDR3 bases are TGCGCCAGCATAGACAGCTCTGGGGCCAACGTCCTGACTTTC. Protein product: CASIDSSGANVLTF.

The V and J genes are TRBV4-1 and TRBJ2-7; the match to TRBD2 covers 8 bases. Germline CDR1 is MGHRA and CDR2 is YSYEKL. There are 15 residues in the CDR3. The V segment lost 0 bases and the J segment 4 bases; nucleotides outside the gene matches: 5. As DNA, the CDR3 is TGCGCCAGCAGCCAAGAAATGAGCGGGGGATACGAGCAGTACTTC. Its translation: CASSQEMSGGYEQYF.

The chain links TRBV27 to TRBJ1-1; maybe TRBD1 (5 bases). The CDR3 extends over 15 amino acids. Deletions cut 4 bases from V and 5 bases from J, with 17 bases between. Germline values: CDR1 MNHEY, CDR2 SMNVEV (reference sequence). The CDR3 protein is CASSWGDSRRTEAFF. The CDR3 DNA reads TGTGCCAGCAGTTGGGGGGACTCACGTCGGACTGAAGCTTTCTTT.

This chain links TRBV7-9 with TRBJ2-7, with 8 bases that match TRBD1. V shed 2 bases, J shed 7 bases, and the junction held 13 bases outside the gene matches. CDR3 length: 16 amino acids. CDR1 is SEHNR and CDR2 is FQNEAQ in the germline V gene (reference sequence). The CDR3 sequence: CASSLYRDRPQEEQYF. The CDR3 nucleotides read TGTGCCAGCAGCTTATACCGGGACAGGCCCCAGGAGGAGCAGTACTTC. Using reference TRBV7-9 and TRBJ2-7 for the parts outside the CDR3, the full variable domain is DTGVSQNPRHKITKRGQNVTFRCDPISEHNRLYWYRQTLGQGPEFLTYFQNEAQLEKSRLLSDRFSAERPKGSFSTLEIQRTEQGDSAMYLCASSLYRDRPQEEQYFGPGTRLTVT.

This chain joins TRBV11-3 and TRBJ2-1; 16 positions agree with TRBD2. Trimming took 3 bases from V and 0 from J; bases not matched to a gene: 5. The length of the CDR3 is 19 residues. From germline, CDR1 is SGHNT and CDR2 YENEEA. The CDR3 protein is CASSLGLAGGRSSYNEQFF. Here the CDR3 DNA reads TGTGCCAGCAGCTTGGGACTAGCGGGAGGGAGGAGCTCCTACAATGAGCAGTTCTTC.

This chain uses TRBV30 with TRBJ1-6; 12 nucleotides match TRBD1. Germline CDR1 is GTSNPN and CDR2 is SVGIG (reference sequence). The V gene end was trimmed by 1 base and the J gene end by 6 bases; junction bases not matched to a gene: 7. The CDR3 spans 17 residues. The CDR3 is CAWSGDRGRLSNSPLHF. The CDR3, as DNA: TGTGCCTGGAGTGGGGACAGGGGGCGTTTGAGTAATTCACCCCTCCACTTT. The full variable domain, completed using reference TRBV30 and TRBJ1-6, is SQTIHQWPATLVQPVGSPLSLECTVEGTSNPNLYWYRQAAGRGLQLLFYSVGIGQISSEVPQNLSASRPQDRQFILSSKKLLLSDSGFYLCAWSGDRGRLSNSPLHFGNGTRLTVT.

The chain carries TRBV9 and TRBJ2-1; 7 positions agree with TRBD2. From germline, CDR1 is SGDLS and CDR2 YYNGEE. Trimming at V came to 6 bases and at J to 2 bases, leaving 8 bases not matched to a gene. CDR3 length: 15 amino acids. In nucleotides, the CDR3 is TGTGCCAGCAATCTAGGCGGGGGAGCCTACAATGAGCAGTTCTTC. This codes for CASNLGGGAYNEQFF.

The chain has TRBV6-5 and TRBJ2-5; D might be TRBD2 (5 bases). Trimming removed 6 bases at V and 2 bases at J, with 10 bases between. CDR3 length: 13 amino acids. The germline V gene has CDR1 MNHEY and CDR2 SVGAGI. The CDR3 reads CASSRTEQETQYF. CDR3 nucleotide sequence: TGTGCCAGCAGCCGGACTGAACAAGAGACCCAGTACTTC.

The chain links TRBV7-8 to TRBJ2-7; a possible D gene is TRBD2 (6 bases). Germline V gives CDR1 SGHVS, CDR2 FQNEAQ. There are 16 residues in the CDR3. V gave up 5 bases and J gave up 5 bases, with 22 bases separating them. The CDR3 region is CASSPTPGSLVHEQYF. CDR3 in DNA: TGTGCCAGCAGCCCCACCCCCGGGAGTTTAGTCCACGAGCAGTACTTC.

For this clone: Distinct nucleotide sequences in the sample also encode this CDR3. The V call is TRBV30, the J call TRBJ1-2; no reliable D call. The germline gives CDR1 GTSNPN, CDR2 SVGIG (reference sequence). This CDR3 comprises 11 residues. V shed 3 bases and J shed 5 bases, with 7 bases lying between them. CDR3 amino acids: CAWRREYGYTF. The CDR3 nucleotides are TGTGCCTGGAGAAGGGAGTATGGCTACACCTTC.